Listed below are T cell receptor beta chains from one sample, sequenced in a study of lung T cells in sarcoidosis with Löfgren's syndrome. Using its own MiXCR run on the reads, TCRdb lists one record per CDR3 protein. The sample holds around 2,000 distinct CDR3 sequences, 20% to 25% seen once. The sample taken for sequencing was CD4+ T cells from bronchoalveolar lavage. The receptors derive from a human donor with sarcoidosis (Löfgren's syndrome or another form), or a control subject (not recorded which). CDR3s include the opening cysteine and the closing phenylalanine or tryptophan.

CSAIVPGLAREEQCF	TRBV20-1
CASSGTSGRGGEQYF	TRBV2
CASSRRPRPYNEQFF	TRBV6-2/TRBV6-3
CASSQDTLAYGYTF	TRBV4-2
CATSRVLADYNEQFF	TRBV15
CAGSGPNFRLLHF	TRBV6-6
CASSEEVGAYNERFF	TRBV2
CASSHPSGGVNEQFF	TRBV4-3
CALGLVSVPDTQYF	TRBV2
CASSPDRGRVNGYTF	TRBV7-2
CASSLTGGEAFF	TRBV2
CATSRRGSSGANVLTF	TRBV15
CASSAVVAADTQYF	TRBV2
CASSPDRAREAFF	TRBV5-1
CASSLLGTGDGYTF	TRBV7-2
CASSYWDSNTEAFF	TRBV5-1
CASSSTGGLRTDTQYF	TRBV7-2
CASSYSPPRGVYNEQFF	TRBV6-2/TRBV6-3
CASSDFIGQPQHF	TRBV7-2
CATCNAGDNEQFF	TRBV6-2/TRBV6-3
CASSSDLLPPYNEQFF	TRBV11-3
CASSHMIRLWDSRYEQYF	TRBV7-2
CASSPYTDTQYF	TRBV7-2
CSVSGTSGRAADTQYF	TRBV29-1
CASSLDLASGGLTQYF	TRBV5-1
CASSPYPTGNSPLHF	TRBV9